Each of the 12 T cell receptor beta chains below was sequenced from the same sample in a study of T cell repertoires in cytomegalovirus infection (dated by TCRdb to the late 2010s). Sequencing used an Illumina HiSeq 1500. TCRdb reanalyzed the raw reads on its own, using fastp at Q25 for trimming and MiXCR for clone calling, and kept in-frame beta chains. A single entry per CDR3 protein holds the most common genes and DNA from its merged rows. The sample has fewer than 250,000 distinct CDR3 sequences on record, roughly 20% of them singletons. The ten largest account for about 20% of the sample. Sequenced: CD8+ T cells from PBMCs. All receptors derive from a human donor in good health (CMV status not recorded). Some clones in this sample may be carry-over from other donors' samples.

This chain's CDR3 is CASSLRTSGGVGYNEQFF. DNA for the CDR3: TGTGCCAGCAGCTTACGGACTAGCGGGGGGGTGGGCTACAATGAGCAGTTCTTC. The V and J genes are TRBV7-3 and TRBJ2-1; 15 bases match TRBD2. CDR3 length: 18 amino acids. Germline-derived CDR1 and CDR2 are SGHTA and FQGTGA. V was pared by 2 bases and J by 3 bases, with 5 bases of the junction left unmatched.

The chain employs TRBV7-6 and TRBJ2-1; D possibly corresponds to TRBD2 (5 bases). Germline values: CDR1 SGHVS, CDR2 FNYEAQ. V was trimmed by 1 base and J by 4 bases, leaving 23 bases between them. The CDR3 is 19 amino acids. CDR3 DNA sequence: TGTGCCAGCAGCTTAGGTCCCCGACTAAGCCAGCAATATTACAATGAGCAGTTCTTC. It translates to CASSLGPRLSQQYYNEQFF.

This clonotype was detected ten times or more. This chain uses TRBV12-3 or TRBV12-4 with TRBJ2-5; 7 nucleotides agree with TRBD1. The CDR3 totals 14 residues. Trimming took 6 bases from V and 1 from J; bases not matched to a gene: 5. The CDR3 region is CASRPGTAQETQYF. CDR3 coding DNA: TGTGCCAGCAGACCCGGGACAGCCCAAGAGACCCAGTACTTC.

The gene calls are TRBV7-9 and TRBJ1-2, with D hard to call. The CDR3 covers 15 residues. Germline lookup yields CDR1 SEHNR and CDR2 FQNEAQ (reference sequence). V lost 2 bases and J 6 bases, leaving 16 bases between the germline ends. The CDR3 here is CASSLISDGINGYTF. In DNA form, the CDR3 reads TGTGCCAGCAGCTTAATCTCCGATGGGATAAATGGCTACACCTTC.

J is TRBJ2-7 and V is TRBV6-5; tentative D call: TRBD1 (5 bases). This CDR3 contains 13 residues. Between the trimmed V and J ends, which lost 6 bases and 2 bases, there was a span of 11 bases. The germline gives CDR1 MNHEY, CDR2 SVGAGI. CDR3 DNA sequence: TGTGCCAGCAGCCCCGACAGTCCCTACGAGCAGTACTTC. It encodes CASSPDSPYEQYF.

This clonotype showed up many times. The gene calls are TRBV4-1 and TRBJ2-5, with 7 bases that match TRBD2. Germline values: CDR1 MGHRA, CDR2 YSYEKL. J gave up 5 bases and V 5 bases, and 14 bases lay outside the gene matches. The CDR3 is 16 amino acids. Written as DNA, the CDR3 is TGCGCCAGCAGCTCTCTCGAGACTAGCAGGTTGGAGACCCAGTACTTC. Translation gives CASSSLETSRLETQYF.

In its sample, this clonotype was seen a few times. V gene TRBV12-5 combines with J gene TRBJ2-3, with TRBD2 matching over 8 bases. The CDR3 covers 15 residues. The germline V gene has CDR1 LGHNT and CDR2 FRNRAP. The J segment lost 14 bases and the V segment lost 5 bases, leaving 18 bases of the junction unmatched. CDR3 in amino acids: CASGHAAGGPEKGYF. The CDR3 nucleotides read TGTGCTAGTGGTCACGCCGCGGGGGGCCCTGAAAAGGGGTATTTT.

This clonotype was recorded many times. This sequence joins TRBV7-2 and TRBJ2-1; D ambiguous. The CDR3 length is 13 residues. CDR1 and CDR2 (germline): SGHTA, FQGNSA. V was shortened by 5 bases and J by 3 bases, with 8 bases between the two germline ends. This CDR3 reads CASSERNYNEQFF. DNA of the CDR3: TGTGCCAGCAGCGAACGGAACTACAATGAGCAGTTCTTC. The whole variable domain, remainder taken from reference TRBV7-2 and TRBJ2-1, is GAGVSQSPSNKVTEKGKDVELRCDPISGHTALYWYRQSLGQGLEFLIYFQGNSAPDKSGLPSDRFSAERTGGSVSTLTIQRTQQEDSAVYLCASSERNYNEQFFGPGTRLTVL.

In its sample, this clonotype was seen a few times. The CDR3 DNA reads as TGTGCCAGCAGCGTAGTACAGGGGGGCGACACTGAAGCTTTCTTT. This codes for CASSVVQGGDTEAFF. The rearrangement links TRBV9 to TRBJ1-1; 8 bases align to TRBD1. The CDR3 has 15 amino acids. With V trimmed by 0 bases and J by 3 bases, 4 bases remained unmatched. Germline CDR1 and CDR2: SGDLS and YYNGEE.

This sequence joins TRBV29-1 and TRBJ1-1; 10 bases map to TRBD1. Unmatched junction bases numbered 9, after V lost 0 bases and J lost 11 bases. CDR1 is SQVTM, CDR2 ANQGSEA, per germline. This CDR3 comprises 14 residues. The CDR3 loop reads CSVEEVGTGERAFF. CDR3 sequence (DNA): TGCAGCGTTGAAGAAGTCGGGACAGGGGAACGGGCTTTCTTT.

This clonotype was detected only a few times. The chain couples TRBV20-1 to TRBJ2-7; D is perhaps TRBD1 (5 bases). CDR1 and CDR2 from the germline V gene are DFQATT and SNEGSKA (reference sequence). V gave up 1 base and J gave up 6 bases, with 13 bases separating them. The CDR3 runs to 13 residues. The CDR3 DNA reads TGCAGTGCTAGAGGCTCTTGGGGCACCGAGCAGTACTTC. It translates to CSARGSWGTEQYF.

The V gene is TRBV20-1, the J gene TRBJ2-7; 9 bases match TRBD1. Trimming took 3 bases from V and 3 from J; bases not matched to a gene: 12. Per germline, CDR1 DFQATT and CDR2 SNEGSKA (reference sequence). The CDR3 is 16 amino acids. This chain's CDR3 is CSASFFGTGPNYEQYF. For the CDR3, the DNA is TGCAGTGCTAGTTTCTTCGGGACAGGGCCAAACTACGAGCAGTACTTC.